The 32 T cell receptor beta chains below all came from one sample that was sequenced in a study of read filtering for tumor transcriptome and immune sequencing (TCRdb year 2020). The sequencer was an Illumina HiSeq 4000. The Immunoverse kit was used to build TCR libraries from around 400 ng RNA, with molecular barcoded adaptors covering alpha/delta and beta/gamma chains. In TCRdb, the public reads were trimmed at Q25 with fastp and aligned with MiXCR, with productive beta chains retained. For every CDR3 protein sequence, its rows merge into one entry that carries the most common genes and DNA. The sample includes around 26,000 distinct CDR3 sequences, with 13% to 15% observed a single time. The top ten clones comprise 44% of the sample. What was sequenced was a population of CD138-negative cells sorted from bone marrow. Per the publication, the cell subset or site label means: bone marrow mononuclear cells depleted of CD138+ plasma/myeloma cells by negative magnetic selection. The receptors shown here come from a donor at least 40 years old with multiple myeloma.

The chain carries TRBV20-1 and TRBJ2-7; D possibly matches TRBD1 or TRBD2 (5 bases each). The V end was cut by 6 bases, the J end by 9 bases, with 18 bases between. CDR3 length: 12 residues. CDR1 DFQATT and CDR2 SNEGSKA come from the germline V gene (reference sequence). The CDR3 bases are TGCAGTGCCTTGAGGGGCTTAGGCGGGCAGTACTTC. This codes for CSALRGLGGQYF.

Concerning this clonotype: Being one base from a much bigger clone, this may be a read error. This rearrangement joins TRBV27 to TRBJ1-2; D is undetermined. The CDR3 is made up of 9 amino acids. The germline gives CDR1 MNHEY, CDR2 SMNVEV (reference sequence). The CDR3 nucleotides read TGTGCCAGCAGTTACGGCTCCACCTTC. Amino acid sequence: CASSYGSTF.

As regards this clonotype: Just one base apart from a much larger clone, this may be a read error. The CDR3 nucleotides read TGTGCCGCCAGCAGAGATCTGGCGGATAGCAATCAGCCCCAGCATTTT. This codes for CAASRDLADSNQPQHF. The rearrangement joins TRBV15 to TRBJ1-5, with unresolved D. CDR1 is LNHNV, CDR2 YYDKDF, per germline (reference sequence). The CDR3 extends over 16 amino acids.

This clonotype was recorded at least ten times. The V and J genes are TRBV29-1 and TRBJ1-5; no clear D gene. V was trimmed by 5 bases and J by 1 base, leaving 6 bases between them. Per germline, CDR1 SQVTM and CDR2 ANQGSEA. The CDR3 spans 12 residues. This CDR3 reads CSVSGSNQPQHF. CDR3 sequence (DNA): TGCAGCGTTTCCGGGAGCAATCAGCCCCAGCATTTT.

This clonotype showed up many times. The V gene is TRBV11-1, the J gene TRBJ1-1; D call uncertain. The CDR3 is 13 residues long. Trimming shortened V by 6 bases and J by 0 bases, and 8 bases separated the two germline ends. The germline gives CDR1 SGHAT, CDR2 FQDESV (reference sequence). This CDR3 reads CASRSALNTEAFF. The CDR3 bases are TGTGCCAGCAGGAGCGCTTTGAACACTGAAGCTTTCTTT.

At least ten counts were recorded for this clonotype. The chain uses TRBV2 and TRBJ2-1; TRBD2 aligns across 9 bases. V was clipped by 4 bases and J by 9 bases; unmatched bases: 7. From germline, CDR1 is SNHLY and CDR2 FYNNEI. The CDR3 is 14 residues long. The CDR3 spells CASSVGGRASEQFF. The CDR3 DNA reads TGTGCCAGCAGTGTGGGCGGGAGGGCCAGTGAGCAGTTCTTC.

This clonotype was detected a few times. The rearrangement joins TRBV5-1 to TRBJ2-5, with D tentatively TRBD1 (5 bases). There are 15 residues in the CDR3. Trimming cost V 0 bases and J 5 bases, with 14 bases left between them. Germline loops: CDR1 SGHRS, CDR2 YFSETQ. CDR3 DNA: TGCGCCAGCAGCTTGGAAGTCAGGGTCTATGAGACCCAGTACTTC. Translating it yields CASSLEVRVYETQYF.

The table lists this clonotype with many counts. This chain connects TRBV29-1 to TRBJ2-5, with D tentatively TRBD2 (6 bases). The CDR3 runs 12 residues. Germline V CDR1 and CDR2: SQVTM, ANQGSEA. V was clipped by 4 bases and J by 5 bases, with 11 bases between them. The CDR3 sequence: CSVVQSGETQYF. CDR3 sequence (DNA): TGCAGCGTTGTTCAAAGCGGGGAGACCCAGTACTTC.

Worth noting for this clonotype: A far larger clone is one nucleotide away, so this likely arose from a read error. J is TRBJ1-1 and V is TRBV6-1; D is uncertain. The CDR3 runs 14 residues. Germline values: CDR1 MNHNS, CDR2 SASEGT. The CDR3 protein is CATQEIYRSTETFF. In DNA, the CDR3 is TGTGCCACCCAAGAGATTTACCGGAGCACTGAAACTTTCTTT.

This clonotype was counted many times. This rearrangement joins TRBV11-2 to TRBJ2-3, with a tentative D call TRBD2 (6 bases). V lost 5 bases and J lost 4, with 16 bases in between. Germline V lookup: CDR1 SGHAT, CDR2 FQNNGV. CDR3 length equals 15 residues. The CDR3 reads CASSLPGSLADTQYF. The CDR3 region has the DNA TGTGCCAGCAGCCTACCCGGGAGTCTGGCAGATACGCAGTATTTT.

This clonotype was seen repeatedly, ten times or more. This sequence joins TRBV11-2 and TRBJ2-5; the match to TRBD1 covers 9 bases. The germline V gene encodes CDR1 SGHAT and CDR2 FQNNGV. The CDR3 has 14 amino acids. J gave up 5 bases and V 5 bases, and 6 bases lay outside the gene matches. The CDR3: CASSQQGAWETQYF. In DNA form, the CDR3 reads TGTGCCAGCAGCCAACAGGGGGCATGGGAGACCCAGTACTTC.

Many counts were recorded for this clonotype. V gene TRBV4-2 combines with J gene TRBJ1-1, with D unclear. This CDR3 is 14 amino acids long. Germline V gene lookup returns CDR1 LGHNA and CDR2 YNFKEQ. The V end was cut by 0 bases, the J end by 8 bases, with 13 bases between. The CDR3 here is CASSQEAAKLEAFF. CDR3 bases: TGTGCCAGCAGCCAAGAGGCGGCTAAGCTGGAAGCTTTCTTT.

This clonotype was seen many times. CDR3 sequence reads: CASSQDLVGLAGPYEQYF. The CDR3 nucleotides read TGCGCCAGCAGCCAAGACTTAGTCGGACTAGCGGGGCCCTACGAGCAGTACTTC. This sequence joins TRBV4-1 and TRBJ2-7; 12 bases map to TRBD2. Germline V CDR1 and CDR2: MGHRA, YSYEKL. V shed 0 bases, J shed 2 bases, and the junction held 8 bases outside the gene matches. CDR3 length: 18 residues.

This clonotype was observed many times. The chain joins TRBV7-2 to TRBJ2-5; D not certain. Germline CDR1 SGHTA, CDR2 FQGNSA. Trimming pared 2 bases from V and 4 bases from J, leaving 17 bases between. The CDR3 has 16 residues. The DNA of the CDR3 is TGTGCCAGCAGCTTATCCCCCCCTACGGTTCCAGAGACCCAGTACTTC. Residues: CASSLSPPTVPETQYF.

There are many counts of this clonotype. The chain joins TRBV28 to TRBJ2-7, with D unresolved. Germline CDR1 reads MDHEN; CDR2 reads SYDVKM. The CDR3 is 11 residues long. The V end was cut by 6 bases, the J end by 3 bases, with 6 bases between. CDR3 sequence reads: CASSPNYEQYF. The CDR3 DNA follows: TGTGCCAGCAGCCCAAACTACGAGCAGTACTTC.

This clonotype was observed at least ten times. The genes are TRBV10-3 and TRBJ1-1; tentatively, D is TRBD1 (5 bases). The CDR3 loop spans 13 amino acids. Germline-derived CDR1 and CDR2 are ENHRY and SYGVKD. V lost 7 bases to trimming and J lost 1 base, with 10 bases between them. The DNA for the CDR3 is TGTGCCATCACGGGGGTTGGGAACACTGAAGCTTTCTTT. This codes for CAITGVGNTEAFF.

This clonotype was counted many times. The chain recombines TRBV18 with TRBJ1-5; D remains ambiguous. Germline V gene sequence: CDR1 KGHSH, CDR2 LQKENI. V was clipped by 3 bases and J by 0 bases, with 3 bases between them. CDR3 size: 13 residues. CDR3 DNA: TGTGCCAGCTCACCCAATAGCAATCAGCCCCAGCATTTT. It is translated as CASSPNSNQPQHF.

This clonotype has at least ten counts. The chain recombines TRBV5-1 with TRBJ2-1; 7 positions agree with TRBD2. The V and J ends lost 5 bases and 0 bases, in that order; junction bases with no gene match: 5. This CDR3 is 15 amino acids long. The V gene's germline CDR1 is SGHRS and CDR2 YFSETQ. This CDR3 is CASRERGSSYNEQFF. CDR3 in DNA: TGCGCCAGCAGGGAGCGGGGAAGCTCCTACAATGAGCAGTTCTTC.

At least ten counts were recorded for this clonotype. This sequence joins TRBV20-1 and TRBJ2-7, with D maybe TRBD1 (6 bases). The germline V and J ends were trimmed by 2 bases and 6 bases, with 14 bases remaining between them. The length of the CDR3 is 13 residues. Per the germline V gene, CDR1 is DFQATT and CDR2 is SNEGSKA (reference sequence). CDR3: CSARRQATGEQYF. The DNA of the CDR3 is TGCAGTGCTAGAAGACAGGCGACAGGCGAGCAGTACTTC.

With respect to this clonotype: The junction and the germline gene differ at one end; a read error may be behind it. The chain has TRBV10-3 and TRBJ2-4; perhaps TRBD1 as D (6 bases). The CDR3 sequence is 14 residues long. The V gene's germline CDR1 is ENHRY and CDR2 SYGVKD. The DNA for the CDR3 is TGCGCCATCAGTCCACAGGGTTTCAAAAACATACAGTACTTC. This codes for CAISPQGFKNIQYF.

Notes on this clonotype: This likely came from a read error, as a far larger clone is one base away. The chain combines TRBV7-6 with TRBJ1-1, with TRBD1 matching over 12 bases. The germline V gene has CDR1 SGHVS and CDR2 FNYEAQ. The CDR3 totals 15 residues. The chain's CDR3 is CASSGDRGPFPEAVF. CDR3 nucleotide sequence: TGTGCCAGCAGCGGGGACAGGGGGCCTTTCCCTGAAGCTGTCTTT.

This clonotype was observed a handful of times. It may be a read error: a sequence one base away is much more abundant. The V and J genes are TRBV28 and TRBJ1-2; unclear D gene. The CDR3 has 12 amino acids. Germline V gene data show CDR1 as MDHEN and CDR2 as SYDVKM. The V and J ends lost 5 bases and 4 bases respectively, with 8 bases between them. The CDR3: CASSLQAYGYTF. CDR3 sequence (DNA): TGTGCCAGCAGTCTCCAGGCCTATGGCTACACCTTC.

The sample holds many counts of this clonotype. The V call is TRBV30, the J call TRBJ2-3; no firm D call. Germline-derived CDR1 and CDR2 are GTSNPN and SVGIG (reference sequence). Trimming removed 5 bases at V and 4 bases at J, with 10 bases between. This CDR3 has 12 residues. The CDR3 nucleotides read TGTGCCTGGGTGGGCGGAGCAGATACGCAGTATTTT. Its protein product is CAWVGGADTQYF.

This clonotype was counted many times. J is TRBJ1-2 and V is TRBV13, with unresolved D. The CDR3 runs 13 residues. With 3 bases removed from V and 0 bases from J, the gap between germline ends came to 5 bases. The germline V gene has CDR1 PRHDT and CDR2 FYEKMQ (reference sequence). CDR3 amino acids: CASSLPANYGYTF. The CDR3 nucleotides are TGTGCCAGCAGCTTGCCCGCTAACTATGGCTACACCTTC.

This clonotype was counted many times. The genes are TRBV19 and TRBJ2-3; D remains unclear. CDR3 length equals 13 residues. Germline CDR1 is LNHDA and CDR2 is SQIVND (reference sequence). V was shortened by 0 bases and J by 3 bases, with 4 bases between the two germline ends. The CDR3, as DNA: TGTGCCAGTAGTATAGACGGTACAGATACGCAGTATTTT. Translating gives CASSIDGTDTQYF.

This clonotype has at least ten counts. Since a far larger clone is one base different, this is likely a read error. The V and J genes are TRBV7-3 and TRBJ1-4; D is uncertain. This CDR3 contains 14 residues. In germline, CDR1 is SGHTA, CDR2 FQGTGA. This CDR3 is CASSLIGRADTRYF. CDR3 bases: TGTGCCAGCAGCTTAATCGGGAGGGCCGATACGCGGTATTTT.

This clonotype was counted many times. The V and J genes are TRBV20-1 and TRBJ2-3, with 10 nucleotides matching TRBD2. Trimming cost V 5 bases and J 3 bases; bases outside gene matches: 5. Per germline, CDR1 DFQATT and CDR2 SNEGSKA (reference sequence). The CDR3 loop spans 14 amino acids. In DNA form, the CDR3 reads TGCAGTGCTTCTGAGCGGGAGGGGACAGATACGCAGTATTTT. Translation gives CSASEREGTDTQYF.

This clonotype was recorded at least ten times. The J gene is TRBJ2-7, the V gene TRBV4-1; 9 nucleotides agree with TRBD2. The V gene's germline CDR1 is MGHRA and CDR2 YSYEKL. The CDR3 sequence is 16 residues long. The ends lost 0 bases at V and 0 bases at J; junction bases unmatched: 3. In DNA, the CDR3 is TGCGCCAGCAGCCAAGATGGCGGGAGGGGCTCCTACGAGCAGTACTTC. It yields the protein CASSQDGGRGSYEQYF.

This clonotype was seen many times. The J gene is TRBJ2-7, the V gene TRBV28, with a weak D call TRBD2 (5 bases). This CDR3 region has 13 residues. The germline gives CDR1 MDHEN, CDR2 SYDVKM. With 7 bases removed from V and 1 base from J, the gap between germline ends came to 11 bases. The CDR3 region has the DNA TGTGCCAGCAACCGGGGTTCTTCCTACGAGCAGTACTTC. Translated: CASNRGSSYEQYF.

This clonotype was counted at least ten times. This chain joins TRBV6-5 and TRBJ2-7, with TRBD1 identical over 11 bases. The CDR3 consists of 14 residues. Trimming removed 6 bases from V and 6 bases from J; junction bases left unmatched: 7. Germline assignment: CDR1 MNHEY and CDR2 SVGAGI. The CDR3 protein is CASSFGQGAFEQYF. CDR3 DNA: TGTGCCAGCAGCTTTGGACAGGGGGCATTCGAGCAGTACTTC.

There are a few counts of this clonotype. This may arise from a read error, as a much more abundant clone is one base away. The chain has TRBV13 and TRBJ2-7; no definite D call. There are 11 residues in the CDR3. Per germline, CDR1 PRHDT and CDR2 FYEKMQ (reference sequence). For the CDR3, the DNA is TGTGTCAGCAGCTACTTTTACCCCCAGTACTTC. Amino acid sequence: CVSSYFYPQYF.

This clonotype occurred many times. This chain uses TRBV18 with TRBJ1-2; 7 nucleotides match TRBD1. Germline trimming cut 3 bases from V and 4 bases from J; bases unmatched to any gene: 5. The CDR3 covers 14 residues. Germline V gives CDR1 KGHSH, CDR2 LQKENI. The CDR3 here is CASSPDRVVYGYTF. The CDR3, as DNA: TGTGCCAGCTCACCCGACAGGGTAGTCTATGGCTACACCTTC.